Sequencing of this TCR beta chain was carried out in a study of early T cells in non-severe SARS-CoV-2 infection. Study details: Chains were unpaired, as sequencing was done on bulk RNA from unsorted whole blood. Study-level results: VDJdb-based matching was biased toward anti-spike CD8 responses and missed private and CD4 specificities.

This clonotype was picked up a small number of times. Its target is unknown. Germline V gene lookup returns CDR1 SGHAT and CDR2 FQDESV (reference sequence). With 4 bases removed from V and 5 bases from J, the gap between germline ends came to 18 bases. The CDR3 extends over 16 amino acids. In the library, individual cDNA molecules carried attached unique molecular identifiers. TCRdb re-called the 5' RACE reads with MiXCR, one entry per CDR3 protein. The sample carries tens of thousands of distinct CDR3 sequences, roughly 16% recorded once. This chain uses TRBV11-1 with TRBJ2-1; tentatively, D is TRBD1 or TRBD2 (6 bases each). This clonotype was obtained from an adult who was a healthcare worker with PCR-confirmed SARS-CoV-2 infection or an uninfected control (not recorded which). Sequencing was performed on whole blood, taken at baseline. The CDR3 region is CASSSNSGQLNNEQFF. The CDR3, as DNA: TGTGCCAGCAGCTCGAATAGCGGACAGTTAAACAATGAGCAGTTCTTC.